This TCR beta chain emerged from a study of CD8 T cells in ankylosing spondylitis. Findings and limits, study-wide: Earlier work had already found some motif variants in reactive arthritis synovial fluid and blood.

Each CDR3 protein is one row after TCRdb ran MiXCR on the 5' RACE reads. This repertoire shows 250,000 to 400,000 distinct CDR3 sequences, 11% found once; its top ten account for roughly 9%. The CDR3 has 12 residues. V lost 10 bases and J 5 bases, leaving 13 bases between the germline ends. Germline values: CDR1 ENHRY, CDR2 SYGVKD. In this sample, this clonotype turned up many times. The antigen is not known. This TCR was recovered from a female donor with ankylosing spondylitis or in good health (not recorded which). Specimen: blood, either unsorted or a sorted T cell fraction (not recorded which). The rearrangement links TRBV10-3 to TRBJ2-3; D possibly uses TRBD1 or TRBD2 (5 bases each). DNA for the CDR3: TGTGCCACCGAGGGGCCGGGAGATACGCAGTATTTT. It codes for CATEGPGDTQYF.